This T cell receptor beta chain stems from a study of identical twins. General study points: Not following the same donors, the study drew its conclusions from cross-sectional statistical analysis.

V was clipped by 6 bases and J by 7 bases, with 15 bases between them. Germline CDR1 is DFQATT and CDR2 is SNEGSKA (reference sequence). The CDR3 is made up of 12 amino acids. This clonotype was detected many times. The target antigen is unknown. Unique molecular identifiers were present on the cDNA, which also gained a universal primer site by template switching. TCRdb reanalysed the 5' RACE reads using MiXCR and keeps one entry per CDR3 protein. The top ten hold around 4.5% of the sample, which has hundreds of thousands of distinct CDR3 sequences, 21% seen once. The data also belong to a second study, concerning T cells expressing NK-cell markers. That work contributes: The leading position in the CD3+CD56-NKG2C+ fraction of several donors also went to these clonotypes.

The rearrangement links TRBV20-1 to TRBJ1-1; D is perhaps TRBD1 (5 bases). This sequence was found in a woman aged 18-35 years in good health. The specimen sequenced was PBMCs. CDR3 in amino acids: CSALNRGGEAFF. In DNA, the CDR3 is TGCAGTGCCCTGAACCGGGGCGGTGAAGCTTTCTTT.